This passage covers 5 T cell receptor beta chains from one sample sequenced in a study of blood T cell repertoires in COVID-19. Sequencing used immunoSEQ multiplex PCR; TCRdb keeps in-frame clones, though not all of them. The sample carries 220,000 or so clones, 82% recorded once. Sequenced material: PBMCs or T cells enriched from blood (not recorded which). These receptors were taken from a woman aged 60-70 years who had recovered from COVID-19.

The V call is TRBV12-5, the J call TRBJ2-3, with D possibly TRBD2 on 6 matching bases. Germline CDR1 reads LGHNT; CDR2 reads FRNRAP. The CDR3 contains 14 residues. The V end was cut by 7 bases, the J end by 5 bases, with 16 bases between. The CDR3 here is CASARDSGIDTQYF. The CDR3 coding sequence is TGTGCTAGTGCCCGGGACTCGGGAATAGATACGCAGTATTTT.

This clone has a handful of counts. The chain uses TRBV9 and TRBJ1-5, with D uncertain. V was pared by 3 bases and J by 7 bases, with 8 bases between. CDR3 size: 12 residues. From germline, CDR1 is SGDLS and CDR2 YYNGEE. The CDR3 sequence is CASSGSGQPQHF. CDR3 nucleotide sequence: TGTGCCAGCAGCGGATCAGGACAGCCCCAGCATTTT. Drawing the rest from reference TRBV9 and TRBJ1-5, the complete variable domain is DSGVTQTPKHLITATGQRVTLRCSPRSGDLSVYWYQQSLDQGLQFLIQYYNGEERAKGNILERFSAQQFPDLHSELNLSSLELGDSALYFCASSGSGQPQHFGDGTRLSIL.

The chain links TRBV7-3 to TRBJ2-1, with D tentatively TRBD1 (5 bases). CDR1 SGHTA and CDR2 FQGTGA come from the germline V gene. This CDR3 region has 13 residues. Trimming took 2 bases from V and 8 from J, leaving 10 bases between them. The DNA for the CDR3 is TGTGCCAGCAGCTTATCCCAGGGCGATGAGCAGTTCTTC. It specifies CASSLSQGDEQFF.

The V gene is TRBV7-9, the J gene TRBJ2-2; D unresolved. The germline V gene encodes CDR1 SEHNR and CDR2 FQNEAQ (reference sequence). The V end lost 1 base, the J end lost 5 bases, and 11 bases lay between the germline ends. This CDR3 is built from 15 residues. The CDR3 sequence: CASSLGNSGTGELFF. The CDR3 DNA reads as TGTGCCAGCAGCTTAGGGAATTCAGGAACCGGGGAGCTGTTTTTT.

This chain links TRBV3-1 (or the pseudogene TRBV3-2) with TRBJ1-2; D perhaps matches TRBD1 (6 bases). With 0 bases removed from V and 6 bases from J, the gap between germline ends came to 14 bases. The CDR3 contains 15 residues. Germline V lookup: CDR1 LGHDT, CDR2 YNNKEL (reference sequence). CDR3 sequence (DNA): TGTGCCAGCAGCCAAGAGGACAGAAAGGGGAATGGCTACACCTTC. Encoded protein: CASSQEDRKGNGYTF.